The 19 T cell receptor beta chains below come from one sample, sequenced in a study of cytomegalovirus exposure and HLA in healthy donors. The study ran its PCR with 60 Vbeta and 13 Jbeta primers. The data were produced by immunoSEQ multiplex PCR, yet TCRdb's version contains in-frame clones alone and is incomplete. This table has under 200,000 clones, about 81% appearing once. Material for sequencing was PBMCs. The receptors come from a woman between 18 and 30 years old in good health and CMV-seronegative.

This clone was recorded only once. The chain is built from TRBV30 and TRBJ2-6; tentatively, D is TRBD2 (6 bases). The V end was cut by 1 base, the J end by 4 bases, with 11 bases between. The CDR3 extends over 15 amino acids. CDR1 is GTSNPN, CDR2 SVGIG, per germline (reference sequence). This CDR3 reads CAWSGRAAGANVLTF. The DNA of the CDR3 is TGTGCCTGGAGTGGGAGGGCGGCCGGGGCCAACGTCCTGACTTTC.

This rearrangement joins TRBV28 to TRBJ2-7; D possibly corresponds to TRBD2 (6 bases). The CDR3 spans 15 residues. Germline values: CDR1 MDHEN, CDR2 SYDVKM. With 3 bases removed from V and 0 bases from J, the gap between germline ends came to 12 bases. This CDR3 is CASSFGREFSYEQYF. The CDR3 coding sequence is TGTGCCAGCAGTTTCGGACGGGAGTTCTCCTACGAGCAGTACTTC.

The chain is built from TRBV28 and TRBJ2-2; 9 bases are a match to TRBD2. The CDR3 contains 15 residues. Germline V lookup: CDR1 MDHEN, CDR2 SYDVKM. V gave up 6 bases and J gave up 0 bases; unmatched junction bases: 2. CDR3 loop: CASRRLAANTGELFF. CDR3 bases: TGTGCCAGCAGGCGACTAGCGGCGAACACCGGGGAGCTGTTTTTT.

Concerning this clone: One junction end disagrees with the germline gene, perhaps due to a read error. The chain combines TRBV5-4 with TRBJ2-3, with TRBD2 identical over 9 bases. The CDR3 length is 14 residues. The germline V gene has CDR1 SGHNT and CDR2 YYREEE (reference sequence). The CDR3 sequence is CAISQRGETGTQYF. DNA of the CDR3: TGTGCCATCAGCCAGCGGGGGGAAACGGGTACGCAGTATTTT.

The V call is TRBV25-1, the J call TRBJ2-5; 11 nucleotides align to TRBD2. Germline lookup yields CDR1 MGHDK and CDR2 SYGVNS. The CDR3 length is 18 residues. The trim removed 0 bases at V and 2 bases at J, leaving 8 bases unmatched. CDR3: CASSEYNLAGGGQETQYF. In DNA form, the CDR3 reads TGTGCCAGCAGTGAATATAACCTAGCGGGAGGTGGTCAAGAGACCCAGTACTTC.

V usage is TRBV6-5 and J usage is TRBJ1-4; D uncertain. CDR3 length equals 14 residues. The V gene lost 6 bases and the J gene lost 3 bases, with 11 bases spanning the gap. Germline V gene sequence: CDR1 MNHEY, CDR2 SVGAGI. CDR3 sequence: CASRPMRSNEKLFF. CDR3 coding DNA: TGTGCCAGCAGACCCATGAGATCTAATGAAAAACTGTTTTTT.

This sequence joins TRBV27 and TRBJ2-1, with a tentative D call TRBD1 (6 bases). The CDR3 runs 16 residues. V lost 5 bases and J lost 0, with 14 bases in between. Per the germline V gene, CDR1 is MNHEY and CDR2 is SMNVEV (reference sequence). CDR3 protein: CASSGGGRSSYNEQFF. The CDR3 bases are TGTGCCAGCAGTGGGGGCGGGCGCAGCTCCTACAATGAGCAGTTCTTC.

This clone has only one observation. The rearrangement links TRBV13 to TRBJ2-3; the D gene is possibly TRBD1 (5 bases). Germline CDR1 PRHDT, CDR2 FYEKMQ (reference sequence). Trimming shortened V by 0 bases and J by 4 bases, and 11 bases separated the two germline ends. The CDR3 is 15 amino acids. CDR3 loop: CASSLGSGYSDTQYF. The CDR3 DNA reads as TGTGCCAGCAGCTTAGGATCAGGGTATTCAGATACGCAGTATTTT.

The rearrangement uses TRBV7-9 and TRBJ2-6; 11 nucleotides align to TRBD1. Germline V gene lookup returns CDR1 SEHNR and CDR2 FQNEAQ (reference sequence). CDR3 length equals 17 residues. V trimming: 2 bases; J trimming: 2 bases; junction bases outside the gene matches: 2. The CDR3 spells CASSLRDRGAGANVLTF. The CDR3 nucleotides read TGTGCCAGCAGCTTACGGGACAGGGGGGCTGGGGCCAACGTCCTGACTTTC.

V is TRBV28 and J is TRBJ1-2, with 10 bases lining up with TRBD1. This CDR3 contains 15 residues. CDR1 and CDR2 from the germline V gene are MDHEN and SYDVKM. V lost 6 bases to trimming and J lost 8 bases; unmatched junction nucleotides: 12. The CDR3 DNA reads TGTGCCAGCAGCGAAGAGACAGGGGGCTTCGGAGGCTACACCTTC. This gives the protein CASSEETGGFGGYTF.

The chain employs TRBV7-2 and TRBJ1-1; possible D gene TRBD1, 6 bases. Trimming shortened V by 3 bases and J by 7 bases, and 12 bases separated the two germline ends. Germline-derived CDR1 and CDR2 are SGHTA and FQGNSA. The CDR3 extends over 13 amino acids. The DNA of the CDR3 is TGTGCCAGCAGCTTGCAGGGGATGGGTGAAGCTTTCTTT. It encodes CASSLQGMGEAFF. Full variable domain (remainder filled in from reference TRBV7-2 and TRBJ1-1): GAGVSQSPSNKVTEKGKDVELRCDPISGHTALYWYRQSLGQGLEFLIYFQGNSAPDKSGLPSDRFSAERTGGSVSTLTIQRTQQEDSAVYLCASSLQGMGEAFFGQGTRLTVV.

V gene TRBV11-2 combines with J gene TRBJ1-6, with unresolved D. The CDR3 consists of 15 residues. Germline V lookup: CDR1 SGHAT, CDR2 FQNNGV. The V and J ends lost 3 bases and 9 bases respectively, with 15 bases between them. In DNA, the CDR3 is TGTGCCAGCAGCTTCCCGGCCGGGTTGGGTTCACCCCTCCACTTT. Amino acids: CASSFPAGLGSPLHF.

The sample holds many counts of this clone. The chain uses TRBV6-5 and TRBJ2-2; the D is unclear. Deletions cut 2 bases from V and 5 bases from J, with 6 bases between. The CDR3 runs to 13 residues. Germline V gene sequence: CDR1 MNHEY, CDR2 SVGAGI. The CDR3 region is CASSYPETGELFF. The DNA for the CDR3 is TGTGCCAGCAGTTACCCAGAAACCGGGGAGCTGTTTTTT.

This clone was picked up one time. The chain recombines TRBV4-1 with TRBJ2-1; a weak D match, TRBD2 (5 bases). V lost 1 base and J lost 2, with 9 bases in between. The CDR3 has 15 amino acids. CDR1 MGHRA and CDR2 YSYEKL come from the germline V gene. The CDR3 loop reads CASSQGQRAYNEQFF. CDR3 DNA sequence: TGCGCCAGCAGCCAAGGGCAGAGGGCCTACAATGAGCAGTTCTTC.

This chain connects TRBV11-2 to TRBJ2-7; tentative D call: TRBD2 (6 bases). V was trimmed by 2 bases and J by 2 bases, leaving 13 bases between them. There are 15 residues in the CDR3. Per germline, CDR1 SGHAT and CDR2 FQNNGV. The CDR3 DNA follows: TGTGCCAGCAGCTTAAATAGAGGAGGGCCCTACGAGCAGTACTTC. It specifies CASSLNRGGPYEQYF.

As for this clone: Other nucleotide sequences from this sample produce the same CDR3. This rearrangement joins TRBV29-1 to TRBJ1-1, with D perhaps TRBD1 (5 bases). Per germline, CDR1 SQVTM and CDR2 ANQGSEA. The CDR3 loop spans 13 amino acids. Trimming removed 3 bases from V and 0 bases from J, with 8 bases in between. CDR3 bases: TGCAGCGTTGAGGGGCGCATGAACACTGAAGCTTTCTTT. As protein: CSVEGRMNTEAFF.

The chain is built from TRBV5-1 and TRBJ1-5; the match to TRBD1 covers 12 bases. This CDR3 contains 16 residues. In germline, CDR1 is SGHRS, CDR2 YFSETQ. V lost 0 bases and J lost 4; bases outside the gene matches: 2. The CDR3 here is CASSLGGQGANQPQHF. CDR3 nucleotide sequence: TGCGCCAGCAGCTTGGGGGGACAGGGGGCAAATCAGCCCCAGCATTTT.

The chain recombines TRBV6-1 with TRBJ2-7, with TRBD2 as a possible D gene (6 bases). CDR1 is MNHNS, CDR2 SASEGT, per germline. V shed 4 bases and J shed 1 base, with 23 bases lying between them. The CDR3 length is 18 residues. CDR3 nucleotide sequence: TGTGCCAGCAGTGGTCATACCGGGACGGGGAGGAGATCCTACGAGCAGTACTTC. This translates into CASSGHTGTGRRSYEQYF.

The chain links TRBV6-1 to TRBJ2-7, with D maybe TRBD2 (5 bases). The germline gives CDR1 MNHNS, CDR2 SASEGT. V was clipped by 7 bases and J by 7 bases, with 17 bases between them. The CDR3 spans 13 residues. The CDR3 DNA sequence: TGTGCCAGCAAGTGGGCAGGAGGTGCAGAGCAGTACTTC. This sequence encodes CASKWAGGAEQYF.